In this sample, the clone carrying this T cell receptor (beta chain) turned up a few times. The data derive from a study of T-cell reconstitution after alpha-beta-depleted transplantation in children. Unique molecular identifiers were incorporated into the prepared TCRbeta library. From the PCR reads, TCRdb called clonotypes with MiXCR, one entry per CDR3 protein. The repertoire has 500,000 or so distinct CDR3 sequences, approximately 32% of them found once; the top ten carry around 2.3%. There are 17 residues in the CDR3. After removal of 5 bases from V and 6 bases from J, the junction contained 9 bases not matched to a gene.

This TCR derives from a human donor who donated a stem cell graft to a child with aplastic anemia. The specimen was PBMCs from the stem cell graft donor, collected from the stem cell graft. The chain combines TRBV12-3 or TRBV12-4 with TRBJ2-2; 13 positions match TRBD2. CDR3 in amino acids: CASSQPLAGGPSGELFF. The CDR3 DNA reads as TGTGCCAGCAGTCAACCACTAGCGGGAGGGCCCTCCGGGGAGCTGTTTTTT.